The source of this T cell receptor beta chain is a study of blood T cells in healthy people across ages. Study-wide findings and caveats: Compared with aged donors, long-lived donors showed fewer expanded clones, suggesting selection.

Sample-barcoded 5' priming and a J-beta primer mix drove a second PCR of about 6 to 11 cycles. Tags on each cDNA molecule came from a template-switch adaptor with 12 random nucleotides. TCRdb recomputed calls from the 5' RACE reads with MiXCR, one row per CDR3 protein. The repertoire holds more than 1,400,000 distinct CDR3 sequences, approximately 38% seen once, with roughly 8.2% in the top ten. This clonotype was observed a handful of times. Its antigen remains unidentified. V was pared by 4 bases and J by 6 bases, with 14 bases between. Germline loops: CDR1 SGHTA, CDR2 FQGNSA. This CDR3 has 14 amino acids.

This TCR derives from a woman between 18 and 30 years old in good health. This chain joins TRBV7-2 and TRBJ2-3, with D tentatively TRBD2 (6 bases). Material for sequencing was blood. The CDR3 DNA reads TGTGCCAGCAGCTCTAGGCGGGGAAGGGATACGCAGTATTTT. This sequence encodes CASSSRRGRDTQYF.